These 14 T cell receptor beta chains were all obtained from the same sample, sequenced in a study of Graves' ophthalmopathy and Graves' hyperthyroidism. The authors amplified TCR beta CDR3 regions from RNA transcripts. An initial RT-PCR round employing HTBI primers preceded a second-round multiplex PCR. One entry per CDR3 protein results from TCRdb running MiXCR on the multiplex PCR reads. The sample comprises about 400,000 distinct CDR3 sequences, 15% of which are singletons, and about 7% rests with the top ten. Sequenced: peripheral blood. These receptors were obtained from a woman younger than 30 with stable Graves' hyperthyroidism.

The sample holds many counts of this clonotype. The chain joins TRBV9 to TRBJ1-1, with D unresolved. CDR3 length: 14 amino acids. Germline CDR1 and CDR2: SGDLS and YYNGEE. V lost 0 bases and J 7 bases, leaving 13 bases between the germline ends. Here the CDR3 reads CASSVDRVRSEAFF. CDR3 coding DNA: TGTGCCAGCAGCGTAGATCGGGTTCGGAGTGAAGCTTTCTTT.

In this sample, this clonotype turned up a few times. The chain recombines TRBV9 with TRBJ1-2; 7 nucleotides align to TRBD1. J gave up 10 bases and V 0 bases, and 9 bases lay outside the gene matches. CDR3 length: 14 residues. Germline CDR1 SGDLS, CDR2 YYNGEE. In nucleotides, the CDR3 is TGTGCCAGCAGCGTAGGGGGGACAGCTCGAGACTACACCTTC. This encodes CASSVGGTARDYTF.

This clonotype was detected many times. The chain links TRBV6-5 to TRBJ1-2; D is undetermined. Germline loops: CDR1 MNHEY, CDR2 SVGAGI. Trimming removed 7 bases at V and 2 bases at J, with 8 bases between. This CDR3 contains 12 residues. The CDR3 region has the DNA TGTGCCAGCAAGGTCGGCAACTATGGCTACACCTTC. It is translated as CASKVGNYGYTF.

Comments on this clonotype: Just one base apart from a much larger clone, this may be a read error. CDR3 coding DNA: TGTGTCAGCAGTTTGGGGTTTCAAGATGGCTACACCTTC. It specifies CVSSLGFQDGYTF. J is TRBJ1-2 and V is TRBV10-3; no reliable D call. In germline, CDR1 is ENHRY, CDR2 SYGVKD. The CDR3 loop spans 13 amino acids.

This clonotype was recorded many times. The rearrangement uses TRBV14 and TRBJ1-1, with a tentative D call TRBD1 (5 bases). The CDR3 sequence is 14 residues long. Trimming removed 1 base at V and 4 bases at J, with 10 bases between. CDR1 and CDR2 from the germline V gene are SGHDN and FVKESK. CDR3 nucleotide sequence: TGTGCCAGCAGCCAAGGGGGGTTACTCACTGAAGCTTTCTTT. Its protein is CASSQGGLLTEAFF.

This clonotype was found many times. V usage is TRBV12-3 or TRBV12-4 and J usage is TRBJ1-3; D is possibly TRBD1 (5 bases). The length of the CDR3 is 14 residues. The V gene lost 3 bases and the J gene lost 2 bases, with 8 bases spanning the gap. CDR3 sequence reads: CASSFGGTGNTIYF. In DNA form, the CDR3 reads TGTGCCAGCAGTTTTGGGGGAACTGGAAACACCATATATTTT.

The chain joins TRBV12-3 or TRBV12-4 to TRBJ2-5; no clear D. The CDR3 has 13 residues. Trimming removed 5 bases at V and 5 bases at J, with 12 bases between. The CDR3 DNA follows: TGTGCCAGCAGTGAAGCGTGGGTGGAGACCCAGTACTTC. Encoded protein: CASSEAWVETQYF.

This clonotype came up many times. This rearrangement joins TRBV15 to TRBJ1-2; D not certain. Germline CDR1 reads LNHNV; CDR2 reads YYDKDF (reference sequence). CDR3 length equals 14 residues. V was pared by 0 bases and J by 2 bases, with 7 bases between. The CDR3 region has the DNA TGTGCCACCAGCAGAGATCGGAGGAACTATGGCTACACCTTC. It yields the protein CATSRDRRNYGYTF.

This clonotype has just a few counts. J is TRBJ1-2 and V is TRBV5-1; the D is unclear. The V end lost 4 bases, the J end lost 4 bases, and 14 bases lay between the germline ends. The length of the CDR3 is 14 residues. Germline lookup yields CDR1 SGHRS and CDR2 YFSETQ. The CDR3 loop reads CASSPLTLAYGYTF. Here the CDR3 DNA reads TGCGCCAGCAGCCCCCTGACCCTCGCCTATGGCTACACCTTC.

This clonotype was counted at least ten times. CDR3 sequence reads: CASSVPGLGANVLTF. CDR3 in DNA: TGTGCCAGTAGTGTTCCGGGGCTAGGGGCCAACGTCCTGACTTTC. The J gene is TRBJ2-6, the V gene TRBV19, with D perhaps given as TRBD1 or TRBD2 (5 bases each). Germline V gives CDR1 LNHDA, CDR2 SQIVND (reference sequence). The CDR3 sequence is 15 residues long. Trimming stripped 5 bases from V and 4 bases from J, with 12 bases between.

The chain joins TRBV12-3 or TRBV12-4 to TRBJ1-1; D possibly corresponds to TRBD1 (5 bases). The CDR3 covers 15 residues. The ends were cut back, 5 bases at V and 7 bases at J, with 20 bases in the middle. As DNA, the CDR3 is TGTGCCAGCAGTCAAAACGGCCTCGGTAGGGGTGAAGCTTTCTTT. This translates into CASSQNGLGRGEAFF.

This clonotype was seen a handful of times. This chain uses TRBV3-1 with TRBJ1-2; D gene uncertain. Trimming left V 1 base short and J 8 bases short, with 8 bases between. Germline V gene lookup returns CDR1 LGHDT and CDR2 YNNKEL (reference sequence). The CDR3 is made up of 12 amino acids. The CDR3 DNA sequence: TGTGCCAGCAGCCAAGCCTTGGGAGGCTACACCTTC. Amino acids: CASSQALGGYTF.

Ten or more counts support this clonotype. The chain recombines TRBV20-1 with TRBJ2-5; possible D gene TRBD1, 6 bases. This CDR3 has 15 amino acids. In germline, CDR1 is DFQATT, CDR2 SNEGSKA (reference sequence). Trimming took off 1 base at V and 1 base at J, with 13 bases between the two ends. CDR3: CSARAAGDIQETQYF. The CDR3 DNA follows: TGCAGTGCTAGAGCGGCAGGGGATATCCAAGAGACCCAGTACTTC.

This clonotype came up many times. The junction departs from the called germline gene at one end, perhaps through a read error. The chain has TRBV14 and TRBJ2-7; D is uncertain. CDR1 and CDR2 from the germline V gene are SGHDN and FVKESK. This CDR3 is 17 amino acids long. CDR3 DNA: TGTGCCAGCAGCCAAGTTGTTATGGCAGGTACGACCTACGGGCAGTACTTC. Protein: CASSQVVMAGTTYGQYF.